The 27 T cell receptor beta chains below all came from one sample that was sequenced in a study of shared T cell receptors in the human thymus. Using immunoSEQ multiplex PCR, the repertoire was profiled, and TCRdb retains in-frame clones only, with some absent. Here the sample spans 600,000 to 900,000 clones, approximately 85% being singletons. This sample was shared with a second study, whose subject was human thymus T cells.

The sample comprised thymocytes. The receptors here all came from a girl less than two years old with a congenital heart defect.

The chain links TRBV6-6 to TRBJ1-1; D gene uncertain. Trimming removed 2 bases from V and 3 bases from J, with 10 bases in between. The germline CDR1 and CDR2 sequences are MNHNY and SVGAGI (reference sequence). CDR3 length: 14 amino acids. Written as DNA, the CDR3 is TGTGCCAGCAGTTACGACGGAGGATACACTGAAGCTTTCTTT. Translation: CASSYDGGYTEAFF.

The chain has TRBV29-1 and TRBJ1-2, with D unresolved. The V end was cut by 4 bases, the J end by 8 bases, with 8 bases between. The CDR3 has 10 amino acids. The germline gives CDR1 SQVTM, CDR2 ANQGSEA. CDR3 bases: TGCAGCGTTGTTTCGCAGGGCTACACCTTC. It codes for CSVVSQGYTF.

The count of this clone is one. The rearrangement links TRBV19 to TRBJ2-3, with TRBD2 as a possible D gene (5 bases). Trimming shortened V by 1 base and J by 0 bases, and 11 bases separated the two germline ends. Germline V lookup: CDR1 LNHDA, CDR2 SQIVND (reference sequence). The CDR3 has 16 residues. CDR3 amino acids: CASSIGGVGSTDTQYF. CDR3 nucleotide sequence: TGTGCCAGTAGTATAGGGGGAGTCGGTAGCACAGATACGCAGTATTTT.

This chain connects TRBV4-1 to TRBJ1-5; D is uncertain. Germline V lookup: CDR1 MGHRA, CDR2 YSYEKL. This CDR3 has 13 amino acids. The V and J ends lost 2 bases and 9 bases respectively, with 11 bases between them. The CDR3 DNA reads TGCGCCAGCAGCCAACCACCGGGTGGGCCCCAGCATTTT. This encodes CASSQPPGGPQHF.

The gene calls are TRBV7-2 and TRBJ2-6; possibly TRBD2 for D (6 bases). Germline CDR1 is SGHTA and CDR2 is FQGNSA. Deletions cut 6 bases from V and 1 base from J, with 16 bases between. The length of the CDR3 is 17 residues. CDR3 region: CASSHNRGWSGANVLTF. The CDR3 bases are TGTGCCAGCAGTCACAATCGGGGGTGGTCTGGGGCCAACGTCCTGACTTTC.

The J gene is TRBJ2-7, the V gene TRBV5-6; D might be TRBD1 (5 bases). Germline V gene lookup returns CDR1 SGHDT and CDR2 YYEEEE. Trimming shortened V by 5 bases and J by 3 bases, and 15 bases separated the two germline ends. This CDR3 is 14 amino acids long. The CDR3 DNA reads TGTGCCAGCAGGTTGAGGACAAATTTCTACGAGCAGTACTTC. This codes for CASRLRTNFYEQYF.

This clone was seen only a few times. The CDR3 loop reads CASTQTGEGSTEAFF. Here the CDR3 DNA reads TGTGCCAGCACCCAGACCGGGGAGGGGAGCACTGAAGCTTTCTTT. The V call is TRBV25-1, the J call TRBJ1-1; possibly TRBD1 for D (5 bases). This CDR3 region has 15 residues. V was shortened by 7 bases and J by 4 bases, with 19 bases between the two germline ends. CDR1 and CDR2 (germline): MGHDK, SYGVNS. Drawing the rest from reference TRBV25-1 and TRBJ1-1, the complete variable domain is EADIYQTPRYLVIGTGKKITLECSQTMGHDKMYWYQQDPGMELHLIHYSYGVNSTEKGDLSSESTVSRIRTEHFPLTLESARPSHTSQYLCASTQTGEGSTEAFFGQGTRLTVV.

The rearrangement joins TRBV19 to TRBJ1-3, with unresolved D. Germline V lookup: CDR1 LNHDA, CDR2 SQIVND (reference sequence). This CDR3 is 19 amino acids long. The ends were cut back, 0 bases at V and 1 base at J, with 19 bases in the middle. The CDR3 coding sequence is TGTGCCAGTAGTATAGATCGAGGAGGAGGGAGCGAGTCTGGAAACACCATATATTTT. Its protein product is CASSIDRGGGSESGNTIYF.

The chain combines TRBV15 with TRBJ1-4, with 11 positions matching TRBD1. The ends lost 6 bases at V and 8 bases at J; junction bases unmatched: 26. Germline values: CDR1 LNHNV, CDR2 YYDKDF (reference sequence). The CDR3 runs 21 residues. This CDR3 is CATRRRRSGQGVPPSREKLFF. CDR3 bases: TGTGCCACCAGACGCCGGCGATCGGGACAGGGGGTCCCCCCGTCTAGAGAAAAACTGTTTTTT.

This clone was detected a few times. V gene TRBV6-5 combines with J gene TRBJ1-1, with a possible D match to TRBD1 (6 bases). The V and J ends lost 8 bases and 0 bases respectively, with 16 bases between them. CDR3 length equals 15 residues. CDR1 is MNHEY, CDR2 SVGAGI, per germline. CDR3 sequence reads: CASLPLDSVNTEAFF. In DNA form, the CDR3 reads TGTGCCAGCCTTCCTTTGGACAGTGTGAACACTGAAGCTTTCTTT.

The sample holds one count of this clone. The chain links TRBV2 to TRBJ1-5; D is perhaps TRBD1 (6 bases). V lost 1 base to trimming and J lost 6 bases, with 7 bases between them. Germline V gives CDR1 SNHLY, CDR2 FYNNEI. This CDR3 comprises 13 residues. The CDR3 region is CASSEDRVQPQHF. The CDR3 nucleotides read TGTGCCAGCAGTGAAGACAGGGTTCAGCCCCAGCATTTT. Full variable domain (missing parts from reference TRBV2 and TRBJ1-5): EPEVTQTPSHQVTQMGQEVILRCVPISNHLYFYWYRQILGQKVEFLVSFYNNEISEKSEIFDDQFSVERPDGSNFTLKIRSTKLEDSAMYFCASSEDRVQPQHFGDGTRLSIL.

The chain joins TRBV7-6 to TRBJ2-7, with TRBD1 matching 7 bases. V dropped 1 base and J dropped 2; count of bases not matched to a gene: 8. Germline lookup yields CDR1 SGHVS and CDR2 FNYEAQ. The CDR3 runs to 16 residues. The CDR3 nucleotides read TGTGCCAGCAGCTTAGAGAAAAGGGACAGACCCTACGAGCAGTACTTC. It yields the protein CASSLEKRDRPYEQYF. Based on the CDR3 plus reference TRBV7-6 and TRBJ2-7, the full variable domain is GAGVSQSPRYKVTKRGQDVALRCDPISGHVSLYWYRQALGQGPEFLTYFNYEAQQDKSGLPNDRFSAERPEGSISTLTIQRTEQRDSAMYRCASSLEKRDRPYEQYFGPGTRLTVT.

This chain uses TRBV5-4 with TRBJ2-1; 7 nucleotides align to TRBD2. Germline V lookup: CDR1 SGHNT, CDR2 YYREEE (reference sequence). The CDR3 is 16 amino acids. V lost 1 base, J lost 1 base, and 5 bases stayed unmatched. The CDR3 region is CASSLRRGGSYNEQFF. The CDR3 DNA reads as TGTGCCAGCAGCTTGAGGAGGGGAGGGTCCTACAATGAGCAGTTCTTC.

The count of this clone is one. CDR3 sequence (DNA): TGTGCCAGCAGTTTAAACGGGCCCCCGGGGATTAAAACCCCAGAGGACCTCTATAATTCACCCCTCCACTTT. This sequence encodes CASSLNGPPGIKTPEDLYNSPLHF. The rearrangement links TRBV28 to TRBJ1-6; D not certain. Germline V lookup: CDR1 MDHEN, CDR2 SYDVKM. Trimming pared 2 bases from V and 3 bases from J, leaving 35 bases between. This CDR3 spans 24 amino acids.

This clone was picked up one time. The chain recombines TRBV7-9 with TRBJ2-5, with 7 nucleotides matching TRBD1. CDR3 length: 17 residues. The J segment lost 0 bases and the V segment lost 5 bases, leaving 12 bases of the junction unmatched. CDR1 SEHNR and CDR2 FQNEAQ come from the germline V gene (reference sequence). DNA for the CDR3: TGTGCCAGCAGCGGGCTTAGGCGGCAGGGGGACCAAGAGACCCAGTACTTC. This sequence encodes CASSGLRRQGDQETQYF.

The gene calls are TRBV4-3 and TRBJ2-3; the D gene is possibly TRBD2 (6 bases). Trimming stripped 0 bases from V and 4 bases from J, with 14 bases between. This CDR3 spans 16 amino acids. Germline V gene lookup returns CDR1 LGHNA and CDR2 YSLEER. This chain's CDR3 is CASSQDNGEDPDTQYF. The CDR3 nucleotides read TGCGCCAGCAGCCAAGATAACGGGGAGGACCCAGATACGCAGTATTTT.

The V gene is TRBV6-5, the J gene TRBJ2-5; unclear D gene. This CDR3 has 11 amino acids. V was shortened by 8 bases and J by 5 bases, with 9 bases between the two germline ends. Germline V gene sequence: CDR1 MNHEY, CDR2 SVGAGI. The CDR3 region is CASANAETQYF. In DNA form, the CDR3 reads TGTGCCAGCGCTAATGCGGAGACCCAGTACTTC.

The gene calls are TRBV29-1 and TRBJ1-1, with D maybe TRBD1 (6 bases). The CDR3 contains 15 residues. V lost 4 bases and J 1 base, leaving 16 bases between the germline ends. Germline-derived CDR1 and CDR2 are SQVTM and ANQGSEA. CDR3 residues: CSVVSRTVSNTEAFF. DNA for the CDR3: TGCAGCGTTGTTAGTAGGACAGTGTCGAACACTGAAGCTTTCTTT.

The chain couples TRBV5-5 to TRBJ1-2, with TRBD1 matching over 7 bases. V was clipped by 5 bases and J by 2 bases; unmatched bases: 9. The CDR3 is 15 residues long. CDR1 is SGHKS and CDR2 is YYEKEE in the germline V gene (reference sequence). CDR3 loop: CASSSWTGANYGYTF. CDR3 DNA sequence: TGTGCCAGCAGTTCGTGGACAGGAGCGAACTATGGCTACACCTTC.

The CDR3 region has the DNA TGCGCCAGCAGCTTGGCAGGACAGAACATGAACACTGAAGCTTTCTTT. Translated: CASSLAGQNMNTEAFF. The chain recombines TRBV5-1 with TRBJ1-1; the D gene is possibly TRBD1 (6 bases). This CDR3 spans 16 amino acids. Germline CDR1 is SGHRS and CDR2 is YFSETQ. Trimming shortened V by 0 bases and J by 0 bases, and 12 bases separated the two germline ends.

This chain joins TRBV10-1 and TRBJ1-1, with a possible D match to TRBD1 (5 bases). V lost 8 bases and J lost 1, with 11 bases in between. The length of the CDR3 is 13 residues. Germline CDR1 is WNHNN and CDR2 is SYGVQD (reference sequence). The CDR3 DNA follows: TGCGCCAGCCAGCTACAGGAGAACACTGAAGCTTTCTTT. This sequence encodes CASQLQENTEAFF.

The chain joins TRBV18 to TRBJ2-7; 10 nucleotides line up with TRBD1. The germline CDR1 and CDR2 sequences are KGHSH and LQKENI. Trimming at V came to 3 bases and at J to 2 bases, leaving 16 bases not matched to a gene. This CDR3 region has 19 residues. The DNA of the CDR3 is TGTGCCAGCTCACCCCTCGAATACACTGACAGGGGGCAGCCCTACGAGCAGTACTTC. It is translated as CASSPLEYTDRGQPYEQYF. The full variable domain, its missing parts supplied by reference TRBV18 and TRBJ2-7, is NAGVMQNPRHLVRRRGQEARLRCSPMKGHSHVYWYRQLPEEGLKFMVYLQKENIIDESGMPKERFSAEFPKEGPSILRIQQVVRGDSAAYFCASSPLEYTDRGQPYEQYFGPGTRLTVT.

The rearrangement links TRBV7-2 to TRBJ2-5, with 7 bases that match TRBD1. Germline loops: CDR1 SGHTA, CDR2 FQGNSA. The trim removed 2 bases at V and 4 bases at J, leaving 4 bases unmatched. CDR3 length: 14 amino acids. The CDR3 region is CASSLRPGGETQYF. The CDR3 region has the DNA TGTGCCAGCAGCTTAAGGCCAGGGGGAGAGACCCAGTACTTC.

CDR3 coding DNA: TGTGCCAGCAGCTTAGACCCCCCCGAACAGGGTCCGAACTATGGCTACACCTTC. Encoded protein: CASSLDPPEQGPNYGYTF. The chain uses TRBV11-2 and TRBJ1-2, with TRBD1 as a possible D gene (6 bases). CDR1 and CDR2 (germline): SGHAT, FQNNGV. Between the trimmed V and J ends, which lost 0 bases and 2 bases, there was a span of 19 bases. CDR3 length: 18 residues.

The gene calls are TRBV4-1 and TRBJ1-1, with a possible D match to TRBD1 (5 bases). Germline values: CDR1 MGHRA, CDR2 YSYEKL. The CDR3 runs to 15 residues. Trimming cost V 1 base and J 9 bases, with 18 bases left between them. This CDR3 reads CASSQAAGVEGKAFF. The CDR3 DNA follows: TGCGCCAGCAGCCAAGCGGCAGGTGTGGAGGGGAAAGCTTTCTTT.

In DNA, the CDR3 is TGTGCCAGCAGCCTCGCGGGGGGGAAGTGGGATACGCAGTATTTT. Residues: CASSLAGGKWDTQYF. The rearrangement uses TRBV13 and TRBJ2-3, with 9 bases identical to TRBD2. The CDR3 has 15 amino acids. Germline-derived CDR1 and CDR2 are PRHDT and FYEKMQ (reference sequence). V shed 5 bases, J shed 6 bases, and the junction held 9 bases outside the gene matches.

The chain is built from TRBV14 and TRBJ1-1; weak D call: TRBD1 (5 bases). From germline, CDR1 is SGHDN and CDR2 FVKESK. Trimming stripped 6 bases from V and 5 bases from J, with 10 bases between. This CDR3 has 12 residues. CDR3 DNA: TGTGCCAGCAGACGGGGGGGGACTGAAGCTTTCTTT. Its translation is CASRRGGTEAFF.